Shown below are 20 T cell receptor beta chains from a single sample sequenced in a study of blood T cell repertoires in COVID-19. The protocol was immunoSEQ multiplex PCR, while the TCRdb copy is restricted to in-frame clones and leaves out a portion. The table has 70,000 or so clones, around four fifths seen once. The source material was peripheral blood. The receptors were sampled from a man aged 55-75 years with COVID-19, enrolled during active disease.

The V gene is TRBV28, the J gene TRBJ1-2; tentative D call: TRBD1 (6 bases). The germline V and J ends were trimmed by 9 bases and 4 bases, with 12 bases remaining between them. Per the germline V gene, CDR1 is MDHEN and CDR2 is SYDVKM. The CDR3 contains 12 residues. CDR3 amino acids: CASVQGSYGYTF. In nucleotides, the CDR3 is TGTGCCAGTGTACAGGGAAGCTATGGCTACACCTTC.

This clone was counted between two and nine times. The chain uses TRBV24-1 and TRBJ2-2, with 7 bases fitting TRBD2. This CDR3 has 17 residues. Germline CDR1 is KGHDR and CDR2 is SFDVKD. V lost 3 bases, J lost 1 base, and 7 bases stayed unmatched. CDR3 nucleotide sequence: TGTGCCACCAGTGATCCCGTCGGGGGGAAGAACACCGGGGAGCTGTTTTTT. Amino acid sequence: CATSDPVGGKNTGELFF.

This sequence joins TRBV21-1 and TRBJ2-7; the D segment call TRBD2 is taken from the table without a DNA check. TRBV21-1 is a listed pseudogene. This CDR3 comprises 15 residues. The CDR3 sequence: CASSTRFPHYFEQYF. The DNA for the CDR3 is TGTGCCAGCAGCACCCGGTTTCCCCACTACTTCGAGCAGTACTTC.

This clone is labeled as medium-sized. This chain uses TRBV9 with TRBJ2-3; 7 bases are shared with TRBD1. This CDR3 comprises 11 residues. CDR1 and CDR2 (germline): SGDLS, YYNGEE. V lost 3 bases, J lost 10 bases, and 2 bases stayed unmatched. For the CDR3, the DNA is TGTGCCAGCAGCGCAGGGGGTGCGCAGTATTTT. Protein: CASSAGGAQYF.

The chain is built from TRBV19 and TRBJ2-3, with 7 bases matching TRBD1. Germline V gene sequence: CDR1 LNHDA, CDR2 SQIVND (reference sequence). The length of the CDR3 is 14 residues. Trimming at V came to 6 bases and at J to 3 bases, leaving 6 bases not matched to a gene. For the CDR3, the DNA is TGTGCCAGTAGGGCACGGGACAGAACAGATACGCAGTATTTT. Encoded protein: CASRARDRTDTQYF.

This chain connects TRBV28 to TRBJ1-1; 8 positions match TRBD1. The CDR3 has 15 residues. CDR1 is MDHEN, CDR2 SYDVKM, per germline. After removal of 4 bases from V and 7 bases from J, the junction contained 11 bases not matched to a gene. CDR3 sequence reads: CASSSSGQGKIEAFF. The CDR3 region has the DNA TGTGCCAGCAGTTCCTCCGGACAGGGTAAGATTGAAGCTTTCTTT.

This clone showed up just a few times. The chain links TRBV19 to TRBJ1-2, with D hard to call. Looked up from germline, CDR1 is LNHDA and CDR2 is SQIVND (reference sequence). V was trimmed by 5 bases and J by 6 bases, leaving 13 bases between them. This CDR3 comprises 13 residues. CDR3 amino acids: CASSSGNYDGYTF. The CDR3 DNA sequence: TGTGCCAGTAGTTCGGGGAACTACGATGGCTACACCTTC.

The table lists this clone with a few counts. The V and J genes are TRBV10-2 and TRBJ2-7, with D maybe TRBD1 (5 bases). This CDR3 comprises 13 residues. The ends were cut back, 8 bases at V and 4 bases at J, with 15 bases in the middle. The V gene's germline CDR1 is WSHSY and CDR2 SAAADI. CDR3 sequence reads: CASLDTIGYEQYF. CDR3 bases: TGCGCCAGCCTGGACACGATCGGGTACGAGCAGTACTTC.

This sequence joins TRBV18 and TRBJ2-1; the match to TRBD2 covers 7 bases. The CDR3 runs 14 residues. Losses at the gene ends were 3 bases for V and 7 bases for J; bases not matched to a gene: 6. In germline, CDR1 is KGHSH, CDR2 LQKENI. In nucleotides, the CDR3 is TGTGCCAGCTCACCCTCTCGCGGGAGAAATGAGCAGTTCTTC. It specifies CASSPSRGRNEQFF.

The sample holds a few counts of this clone. The rearrangement links TRBV19 to TRBJ1-1; the D gene is possibly TRBD1 (5 bases). Trimming took 3 bases from V and 6 from J, leaving 14 bases between them. Germline values: CDR1 LNHDA, CDR2 SQIVND (reference sequence). This CDR3 is 14 amino acids long. The DNA for the CDR3 is TGTGCCAGTAGTATTCAGGACACTGGCGCTGAAGCTTTCTTT. Translation: CASSIQDTGAEAFF.

The CDR3 loop is CASSGGTEVYEQYF. In DNA form, the CDR3 reads TGTGCCAGTTCGGGGGGGACAGAAGTATACGAGCAGTACTTC. The chain recombines TRBV5-4 with TRBJ2-7, with a weak D call TRBD2 (8 bases). Germline lookup yields CDR1 SGHNT and CDR2 YYREEE (reference sequence). The V gene lost 8 bases and the J gene lost 4 bases, with 19 bases spanning the gap. There are 14 residues in the CDR3.

This clone has only a few counts. The V gene is TRBV10-3, the J gene TRBJ2-3; D may be TRBD2 (6 bases). Germline CDR1 reads ENHRY; CDR2 reads SYGVKD. The germline V and J ends were trimmed by 7 bases and 0 bases, with 11 bases remaining between them. The CDR3 has 14 amino acids. The CDR3 reads CAINSGGSTDTQYF. For the CDR3, the DNA is TGTGCCATCAATTCAGGAGGGAGCACAGATACGCAGTATTTT.

This sequence joins TRBV5-5 and TRBJ1-5, with 9 positions matching TRBD1. The CDR3 consists of 14 residues. The junction had 1 base not matched to a gene; V was cut back by 0 bases and J by 6 bases. Germline assignment: CDR1 SGHKS and CDR2 YYEKEE (reference sequence). The CDR3 protein is CASSLADRGQPQHF. CDR3 coding DNA: TGTGCCAGCAGCTTGGCGGACAGGGGTCAGCCCCAGCATTTT. Full variable domain (outside the CDR3, taken from reference TRBV5-5 and TRBJ1-5): DAGVTQSPTHLIKTRGQQVTLRCSPISGHKSVSWYQQVLGQGPQFIFQYYEKEERGRGNFPDRFSARQFPNYSSELNVNALLLGDSALYLCASSLADRGQPQHFGDGTRLSIL.

The chain couples TRBV6-6 to TRBJ2-1, with D maybe TRBD2 (6 bases). The V gene's germline CDR1 is MNHNY and CDR2 SVGAGI (reference sequence). This CDR3 comprises 14 residues. V was trimmed by 5 bases and J by 7 bases, leaving 15 bases between them. CDR3 DNA sequence: TGTGCCAGCAGTCGGGACTCCACAAGGAATGAGCAGTTCTTC. Protein sequence: CASSRDSTRNEQFF.

The V call is TRBV7-2, the J call TRBJ1-3, with D perhaps TRBD1 (6 bases). CDR3 size: 14 residues. V lost 6 bases and J lost 4, with 13 bases in between. Germline CDR1 reads SGHTA; CDR2 reads FQGNSA. CDR3 residues: CASRITGTGNTIYF. CDR3 sequence (DNA): TGTGCCAGCAGAATAACAGGGACCGGAAACACCATATATTTT.

This clone has more than one count but fewer than ten. The J gene is TRBJ2-5, the V gene TRBV2, with 12 positions matching TRBD2. V gave up 7 bases and J gave up 3 bases; unmatched junction bases: 12. The V gene's germline CDR1 is SNHLY and CDR2 FYNNEI. This CDR3 has 17 residues. This CDR3 reads CASNLGLAGSAEETQYF. CDR3 nucleotide sequence: TGTGCCAGCAACTTAGGACTAGCGGGGTCCGCCGAAGAGACCCAGTACTTC.

Concerning this clone: Other DNA sequences within the sample encode an identical CDR3. The J gene is TRBJ2-1, the V gene TRBV20-1, with unresolved D. V shed 1 base and J shed 8 bases, with 6 bases lying between them. Germline values: CDR1 DFQATT, CDR2 SNEGSKA (reference sequence). This CDR3 region has 11 residues. CDR3 coding DNA: TGCAGTGCTAGAGGAGGAGATGAGCAGTTCTTC. Encoded protein: CSARGGDEQFF.

This clone was seen only once. The V call is TRBV7-2, the J call TRBJ2-5; 7 positions match TRBD1. The germline gives CDR1 SGHTA, CDR2 FQGNSA. The CDR3 contains 15 residues. Trimming removed 4 bases from V and 1 base from J; junction bases left unmatched: 6. In DNA form, the CDR3 reads TGTGCCAGCAGCTCTAGGACAGGTTCCCAAGAGACCCAGTACTTC. This gives the protein CASSSRTGSQETQYF.

This chain connects TRBV3-1 (or the pseudogene TRBV3-2) to TRBJ2-3; tentatively, D is TRBD2 (5 bases). This CDR3 spans 14 amino acids. CDR1 LGHDT and CDR2 YNNKEL come from the germline V gene (reference sequence). V gave up 1 base and J gave up 5 bases, with 10 bases separating them. CDR3 sequence: CASSQVYGEDTQYF. The CDR3 DNA follows: TGTGCCAGCAGCCAAGTTTACGGGGAAGATACGCAGTATTTT.

This chain connects TRBV19 to TRBJ1-1, with D possibly TRBD1 on 5 matching bases. V shed 7 bases and J shed 1 base, with 13 bases lying between them. Germline values: CDR1 LNHDA, CDR2 SQIVND (reference sequence). The CDR3 spans 14 residues. The CDR3 loop is CASTRIDRNTEAFF. The CDR3 coding sequence is TGTGCCAGTACCCGAATTGACAGGAACACTGAAGCTTTCTTT.